Shown below are 22 T cell receptor beta chains from a single sample sequenced in a study of cytomegalovirus exposure and HLA in healthy donors (dated by TCRdb to the late 2010s). Libraries were made using the immunoSEQ multiplex PCR assay. The multiplex PCR relied on a mix of 60 forward primers for TCR Vbeta segments and 13 reverse primers for TCR Jbeta segments. TCRdb obtained this table from immuneACCESS and retained in-frame rearrangements with V and J assigned. These tables miss some clones; where compared with another copy, unresolved V genes account for less than half of the shortfall, and the remainder is unexplained. The sample table lists about 110,000 clones, 70% to 80% of them with a count of one. The ten largest account for roughly 0.79% of the sample. The material sequenced was PBMCs. Source of these receptors: a boy aged 5-17 years in good health and CMV-seronegative.

The chain is built from TRBV11-2 and TRBJ1-2; 9 nucleotides line up with TRBD1. In germline, CDR1 is SGHAT, CDR2 FQNNGV. J gave up 12 bases and V 3 bases, and 8 bases lay outside the gene matches. This CDR3 has 13 amino acids. CDR3 region: CASSLGQGPGDTF. CDR3 in DNA: TGTGCCAGCAGCTTGGGACAGGGCCCCGGGGACACCTTC.

The chain recombines TRBV9 with TRBJ2-2; 7 nucleotides align to TRBD2. The germline CDR1 and CDR2 sequences are SGDLS and YYNGEE. The trim removed 6 bases at V and 5 bases at J, leaving 7 bases unmatched. The length of the CDR3 is 14 residues. CDR3 nucleotides: TGTGCCAGCAAGGCGGGGGTGGGGACCGGGGAGCTGTTTTTT. Its translation: CASKAGVGTGELFF.

This clone appeared once. J is TRBJ1-5 and V is TRBV2, with 7 nucleotides matching TRBD1. With V trimmed by 10 bases and J by 6 bases, 9 bases remained unmatched. The germline V gene has CDR1 SNHLY and CDR2 FYNNEI. The CDR3 is made up of 13 amino acids. The CDR3 DNA is TGTGCCACAGGGACAGAGAAAAGTCAGCCCCAGCATTTT. Amino acids: CATGTEKSQPQHF.

CDR3 DNA: TGTGCCAGCAGTTATTCGCGGCAAGAGACCCAGTACTTC. This gives the protein CASSYSRQETQYF. This chain links TRBV6-5 with TRBJ2-5, with D unclear. Trimming pared 3 bases from V and 2 bases from J, leaving 7 bases between. The length of the CDR3 is 13 residues. Germline V gene sequence: CDR1 MNHEY, CDR2 SVGAGI.

The chain uses TRBV4-1 and TRBJ2-1; a possible D gene is TRBD2 (6 bases). CDR1 is MGHRA and CDR2 is YSYEKL in the germline V gene. The ends were cut back, 7 bases at V and 3 bases at J, with 16 bases in the middle. This CDR3 is 15 amino acids long. DNA for the CDR3: TGCGCCAGCAACCCGGGAGCGGGTGTCTACAATGAGCAGTTCTTC. Protein product: CASNPGAGVYNEQFF.

J is TRBJ1-6 and V is TRBV5-6, with a tentative D call TRBD1 (5 bases). The CDR3 is 13 amino acids. The ends were cut back, 4 bases at V and 10 bases at J, with 12 bases in the middle. Germline CDR1 SGHDT, CDR2 YYEEEE. The DNA of the CDR3 is TGTGCCAGCAGCCCCCTTAGGGGATCACCCCTCCACTTT. Translating it yields CASSPLRGSPLHF.

The V call is TRBV6-1, the J call TRBJ1-5; D gene unclear. Between the trimmed V and J ends, which lost 4 bases and 10 bases, there was a span of 17 bases. Germline-derived CDR1 and CDR2 are MNHNS and SASEGT. The CDR3 is 14 amino acids. This chain's CDR3 is CASSGWVGTGPQHF. CDR3 coding DNA: TGTGCCAGCAGTGGTTGGGTCGGCACGGGTCCCCAGCATTTT.

V is TRBV30 and J is TRBJ1-5, with D maybe TRBD1 (6 bases). The CDR3 runs 14 residues. Trimming shortened V by 5 bases and J by 4 bases, and 15 bases separated the two germline ends. The germline CDR1 and CDR2 sequences are GTSNPN and SVGIG (reference sequence). The CDR3 bases are TGTGCCTGGGGGGTGAGGCAGGGGAATCAGCCCCAGCATTTT. As protein: CAWGVRQGNQPQHF.

This clone is a singleton in its sample. The J gene is TRBJ1-6, the V gene TRBV7-9, with TRBD1 as a possible D gene (5 bases). CDR1 is SEHNR, CDR2 FQNEAQ, per germline (reference sequence). This CDR3 has 14 amino acids. The germline V and J ends were trimmed by 5 bases and 10 bases, with 15 bases remaining between them. The CDR3 region is CASSGGGRESPLHF. CDR3 DNA: TGTGCCAGCAGCGGGGGAGGGAGGGAATCACCCCTCCACTTT.

The chain is built from TRBV5-6 and TRBJ1-1, with D hard to call. Trimming left V 3 bases short and J 0 bases short, with 15 bases between. The germline gives CDR1 SGHDT, CDR2 YYEEEE. There are 16 residues in the CDR3. The DNA for the CDR3 is TGTGCCAGCAGCTCGGCAGGCCTCTCCATGAACACTGAAGCTTTCTTT. Amino acids: CASSSAGLSMNTEAFF.

This clone was counted between two and nine times. The J gene is TRBJ1-1, the V gene TRBV10-1; D is possibly TRBD1 (5 bases). CDR3 length: 13 amino acids. The germline V and J ends were trimmed by 5 bases and 2 bases, with 9 bases remaining between them. Per the germline V gene, CDR1 is WNHNN and CDR2 is SYGVQD (reference sequence). CDR3 DNA: TGCGCCAGCAGTCTAAGGGGAAACACTGAAGCTTTCTTT. Its translation is CASSLRGNTEAFF.

This clone was detected a few times. The chain combines TRBV2 with TRBJ2-3; 8 nucleotides match TRBD2. From germline, CDR1 is SNHLY and CDR2 FYNNEI. Losses at the gene ends were 9 bases for V and 1 base for J; bases not matched to a gene: 9. The CDR3 runs to 15 residues. CDR3: CASRGGKAGTDTQYF. CDR3 nucleotide sequence: TGTGCCAGTCGGGGGGGGAAGGCTGGCACAGATACGCAGTATTTT.

This clone was seen a handful of times. V gene TRBV5-8 combines with J gene TRBJ1-4; weak D call: TRBD1 (5 bases). The CDR3 loop spans 15 amino acids. The ends were cut back, 0 bases at V and 5 bases at J, with 11 bases in the middle. The V gene's germline CDR1 is SGHTS and CDR2 YDEGEE. The CDR3 sequence is CASSLVDSVNEKLFF. As DNA, the CDR3 is TGTGCCAGCAGCTTGGTCGACAGCGTAAATGAAAAACTGTTTTTT.

The rearrangement joins TRBV7-8 to TRBJ2-7; TRBD1 is a possible D gene (6 bases). Germline assignment: CDR1 SGHVS and CDR2 FQNEAQ. The V end was cut by 4 bases, the J end by 0 bases, with 7 bases between. The CDR3 sequence is 13 residues long. The CDR3 region is CASSWDTSYEQYF. The CDR3 DNA is TGTGCCAGCAGCTGGGACACCTCCTACGAGCAGTACTTC.

The chain couples TRBV29-1 to TRBJ2-5, with 9 bases identical to TRBD1. Trimming at V came to 7 bases and at J to 5 bases, leaving 11 bases not matched to a gene. The CDR3 runs to 14 residues. CDR1 SQVTM and CDR2 ANQGSEA come from the germline V gene. CDR3 DNA sequence: TGCAGCGGGACGATCGGACAGGGGAGGGAGACCCAGTACTTC. Translating gives CSGTIGQGRETQYF.

The chain recombines TRBV6-4 with TRBJ2-1; D gene unclear. The CDR3 sequence is 13 residues long. V lost 5 bases, J lost 4 bases, and 9 bases lay in between. Germline V lookup: CDR1 MRHNA, CDR2 SNTAGT. The DNA of the CDR3 is TGTGCCAGCAGTTCACGGAGTTACAATGAGCAGTTCTTC. It specifies CASSSRSYNEQFF.

The rearrangement links TRBV15 to TRBJ2-7; D is unresolved. Germline CDR1 is LNHNV and CDR2 is YYDKDF (reference sequence). Trimming took 5 bases from V and 5 from J, leaving 13 bases between them. This CDR3 comprises 13 residues. The CDR3: CATSENSRDEQYF. CDR3 coding DNA: TGTGCCACCAGCGAGAACAGCCGAGACGAGCAGTACTTC.

The chain employs TRBV30 and TRBJ2-6; 7 bases are shared with TRBD1. The V and J ends lost 2 bases and 1 base, in that order; junction bases with no gene match: 2. The CDR3 contains 15 residues. Germline V gene data show CDR1 as GTSNPN and CDR2 as SVGIG (reference sequence). CDR3 amino acids: CAWSTGASGANVLTF. The CDR3, as DNA: TGTGCCTGGAGTACAGGGGCATCTGGGGCCAACGTCCTGACTTTC. The full variable domain, rest sourced from reference TRBV30 and TRBJ2-6, is SQTIHQWPATLVQPVGSPLSLECTVEGTSNPNLYWYRQAAGRGLQLLFYSVGIGQISSEVPQNLSASRPQDRQFILSSKKLLLSDSGFYLCAWSTGASGANVLTFGAGSRLTVL.

The V call is TRBV7-8, the J call TRBJ2-1; TRBD2 might be the D (6 bases). The germline V gene encodes CDR1 SGHVS and CDR2 FQNEAQ. CDR3 length equals 16 residues. Trimming took 5 bases from V and 2 from J, leaving 16 bases between them. The CDR3 loop is CASSPEAGPAYNEQFF. As DNA, the CDR3 is TGTGCCAGCAGCCCCGAAGCGGGCCCGGCCTACAATGAGCAGTTCTTC.

This chain joins TRBV7-9 and TRBJ1-1; a weak D match, TRBD1 (5 bases). The CDR3 sequence is 12 residues long. The V gene lost 2 bases and the J gene lost 8 bases, with 9 bases spanning the gap. Germline CDR1 and CDR2: SEHNR and FQNEAQ (reference sequence). The CDR3 bases are TGTGCCAGCAGCTTACGACAGCCCGAAGCTTTCTTT. Translation: CASSLRQPEAFF.

The V and J genes are TRBV6-4 and TRBJ2-3; D uncertain. The V end was cut by 6 bases, the J end by 4 bases, with 11 bases between. There are 13 residues in the CDR3. Germline-derived CDR1 and CDR2 are MRHNA and SNTAGT. Here the CDR3 DNA reads TGTGCCAGCAGCAGACACCAGGCAGATACGCAGTATTTT. Translated, it gives CASSRHQADTQYF.

The chain links TRBV25-1 to TRBJ1-1, with 7 bases matching TRBD1. Germline-derived CDR1 and CDR2 are MGHDK and SYGVNS. With V trimmed by 8 bases and J by 5 bases, 8 bases remained unmatched. This CDR3 has 13 amino acids. The CDR3: CASRDRVFTEAFF. The CDR3 DNA is TGTGCCAGCCGAGACAGGGTATTTACTGAAGCTTTCTTT.